The subject of this entry is one TCR beta chain. What it recognizes is unknown. The data were taken from a study of CXCR3-negative and CXCR3-positive naive CD8 T cells. The study, taken as a whole, reports: Because surface CD5 did not distinguish the naive subsets, TCR strength was inferred from TRB CDR3 properties. Memory cells differed in TRBV-TRBJ usage, but naive CXCR3-negative and CXCR3-positive cells had similar usage. Greater hydrophobicity was found in TRB CDR3s of CXCR3-positive naive cells than of CXCR3-negative naive cells.

The CDR3 consists of 11 residues. Germline loops: CDR1 LNHDA, CDR2 SQIVND (reference sequence). Libraries were UMI-labeled 5' RACE TRB cDNA. TCRdb reprocessed the 5' RACE reads, with one entry per CDR3 protein and no DNA. The table lists 50,000 to 70,000 distinct CDR3 sequences, with less than 0.65% in the top ten. Per CD8+ T cell subset, triplicate sorts of approximately 290,000 cells each were done. CD45RO-CCR7+CD27+CD95- defined naive CD8+ T cells. The clonotype comes from a human donor in good health. Some clones in this sample may be carry-over from other donors' samples. Sequencing was carried out using naive CXCR3+ CD8+ T cells from blood. The subset was: CD45RO-CCR7+CD27+CD95- naive CD8+ T cells expressing CXCR3 (TNR3+). The chain employs TRBV19 and TRBJ2-1. CDR3: CATIASNEQFF.